This passage covers 32 T cell receptor beta chains from one sample sequenced in a study of memory CD4+ T cells and cytomegalovirus serostatus. The sort gate was single viable CD3+CD4+CD8-CD45RO+ cells for memory CD4+ T cells. Sequencing was performed with immunoSEQ multiplex PCR; in TCRdb, only in-frame clones are kept and a portion is missing. The table lists some 29,000 clones, around 74% of them singletons. The sequencing input was memory CD4+ T cells from blood. Every receptor here comes from an adult in good health and CMV-seronegative. Some clones in this sample may be carry-over from other donors' samples.

This sequence joins TRBV20-1 and TRBJ2-1; TRBD1 is a possible D gene (5 bases). Germline CDR1 reads DFQATT; CDR2 reads SNEGSKA (reference sequence). This CDR3 region has 11 residues. CDR3 region: CKIQGINEQFF. CDR3 in DNA: TGCAAAATTCAGGGAATCAATGAGCAGTTCTTC.

This clone was observed once. The chain links TRBV7-8 to TRBJ2-7; no clear D. This CDR3 is built from 12 residues. Between the trimmed V and J ends, which lost 1 base and 6 bases, there was a span of 7 bases. Per the germline V gene, CDR1 is SGHVS and CDR2 is FQNEAQ. The CDR3 reads CASSLERGEQYF. The CDR3 DNA reads TGTGCCAGCAGCTTAGAGCGTGGCGAGCAGTACTTC.

The rearrangement joins TRBV5-1 to TRBJ1-2; D is undetermined. CDR3 length equals 13 residues. The V gene lost 5 bases and the J gene lost 1 base, with 9 bases spanning the gap. The germline V gene encodes CDR1 SGHRS and CDR2 YFSETQ. The CDR3: CASSLGSNYGYTF. Written as DNA, the CDR3 is TGCGCCAGCAGTCTAGGCAGTAACTATGGCTACACCTTC.

This clone was seen a handful of times. The chain uses TRBV19 and TRBJ1-5; the D gene is possibly TRBD1 (5 bases). CDR1 and CDR2 from the germline V gene are LNHDA and SQIVND (reference sequence). V was cut by 6 bases and J by 4 bases, with 16 bases left in between. The length of the CDR3 is 15 residues. In DNA, the CDR3 is TGTGCCAGTAGCTCCATCATGGGGCCAAATCAGCCCCAGCATTTT. This encodes CASSSIMGPNQPQHF.

This sequence joins TRBV7-8 and TRBJ1-1; D unresolved. Trimming left V 2 bases short and J 6 bases short, with 13 bases between. The CDR3 sequence is 14 residues long. Germline V gene lookup returns CDR1 SGHVS and CDR2 FQNEAQ. The CDR3 here is CASSLPVEGSEAFF. CDR3 sequence (DNA): TGTGCCAGCAGCTTACCGGTGGAAGGGTCTGAAGCTTTCTTT.

The chain is built from TRBV4-3 and TRBJ1-2, with D perhaps matching TRBD1 (6 bases). Germline V gene data show CDR1 as LGHNA and CDR2 as YSLEER. The CDR3 is made up of 15 amino acids. Trimming pared 3 bases from V and 7 bases from J, leaving 18 bases between. For the CDR3, the DNA is TGCGCCAGCAGCCAGGAAGGGAGGGGGTACTCTGGCTACACCTTC. Amino acid sequence: CASSQEGRGYSGYTF.

This clone is a singleton in its sample. V usage is TRBV13 and J usage is TRBJ2-7; D is possibly TRBD1 (7 bases). The germline gives CDR1 PRHDT, CDR2 FYEKMQ (reference sequence). This CDR3 region has 15 residues. V lost 3 bases to trimming and J lost 6 bases, with 18 bases between them. The CDR3 DNA reads as TGTGCCAGCAGCTTTGATCAGGGGGGAAGCTCCGAGCAGTACTTC. Amino acids: CASSFDQGGSSEQYF.

The V call is TRBV27, the J call TRBJ2-2; no reliable D call. There are 16 residues in the CDR3. Germline V lookup: CDR1 MNHEY, CDR2 SMNVEV (reference sequence). Trimming shortened V by 5 bases and J by 0 bases, and 13 bases separated the two germline ends. The CDR3 loop is CASSNGAAANTGELFF. Here the CDR3 DNA reads TGTGCCAGCAGTAACGGCGCCGCTGCGAACACCGGGGAGCTGTTTTTT.

This clone was seen more than once but under ten times. V gene TRBV19 combines with J gene TRBJ2-2; 10 bases line up with TRBD1. This CDR3 is 17 amino acids long. J lost 4 bases, V lost 3 bases, and 8 bases had no gene match. Germline V gene lookup returns CDR1 LNHDA and CDR2 SQIVND (reference sequence). The CDR3 loop is CASSILLGQGSTGELFF. DNA for the CDR3: TGTGCCAGTAGTATTCTGTTGGGACAGGGGTCCACCGGGGAGCTGTTTTTT.

This clone has more than one count but fewer than ten. The chain has TRBV6-1 and TRBJ1-2; TRBD1 matches at 7 bases. V gave up 9 bases and J gave up 2 bases; unmatched junction bases: 6. The CDR3 extends over 13 amino acids. Germline CDR1 is MNHNS and CDR2 is SASEGT. CDR3 coding DNA: TGTGCCAGTTTACGGGGACAGAACTATGGCTACACCTTC. The encoded protein is CASLRGQNYGYTF.

CDR3 nucleotides: TGTGCCAGCAGTCCACCGGGAAACACCGGGGAGCTGTTTTTT. This translates into CASSPPGNTGELFF. The chain recombines TRBV6-5 with TRBJ2-2, with a possible D match to TRBD2 (5 bases). Trimming shortened V by 5 bases and J by 2 bases, and 9 bases separated the two germline ends. Germline assignment: CDR1 MNHEY and CDR2 SVGAGI. The CDR3 sequence is 14 residues long.

V is TRBV27 and J is TRBJ2-3; the D call may be TRBD1 or TRBD2 (5 bases each). The V and J ends lost 6 bases and 5 bases respectively, with 12 bases between them. The germline V gene has CDR1 MNHEY and CDR2 SMNVEV (reference sequence). The CDR3 consists of 13 residues. CDR3 in amino acids: CASRGTLVDTQYF. The CDR3 bases are TGTGCCAGCAGAGGGACGCTGGTAGATACGCAGTATTTT.

The V and J genes are TRBV6-1 and TRBJ2-1; D remains unclear. V was clipped by 3 bases and J by 16 bases, with 4 bases between them. CDR1 MNHNS and CDR2 SASEGT come from the germline V gene. The CDR3 extends over 8 amino acids. The CDR3 DNA reads as TGTGCCAGCAGTGACCGCTTCTTC. Translating it yields CASSDRFF.

The chain joins TRBV5-5 to TRBJ2-7; TRBD2 aligns across 11 bases. The CDR3 length is 15 residues. CDR1 SGHKS and CDR2 YYEKEE come from the germline V gene (reference sequence). V was pared by 1 base and J by 2 bases, with 2 bases of the junction left unmatched. The CDR3 here is CASSLTSGGTYEQYF. The CDR3 DNA is TGTGCCAGCAGCTTGACTAGCGGGGGCACCTACGAGCAGTACTTC.

This rearrangement joins TRBV18 to TRBJ1-3; TRBD1 aligns across 9 bases. The CDR3 contains 17 residues. The germline CDR1 and CDR2 sequences are KGHSH and LQKENI. After removal of 1 base from V and 0 bases from J, the junction contained 4 bases not matched to a gene. CDR3 in DNA: TGTGCCAGCTCACCACTAGGGACAGGGAGCTCTGGAAACACCATATATTTT. Translation gives CASSPLGTGSSGNTIYF.

The V call is TRBV9, the J call TRBJ1-2; 10 nucleotides match TRBD1. J lost 4 bases, V lost 3 bases, and 6 bases had no gene match. Per germline, CDR1 SGDLS and CDR2 YYNGEE. The CDR3 sequence is 15 residues long. The CDR3, as DNA: TGTGCCAGCAGCGCCCGGGACAGGGGTTTCTATGGCTACACCTTC. It codes for CASSARDRGFYGYTF. Full variable domain (missing parts from reference TRBV9 and TRBJ1-2): DSGVTQTPKHLITATGQRVTLRCSPRSGDLSVYWYQQSLDQGLQFLIQYYNGEERAKGNILERFSAQQFPDLHSELNLSSLELGDSALYFCASSARDRGFYGYTFGSGTRLTVV.

The rearrangement joins TRBV18 to TRBJ2-6, with D unclear. Looked up from germline, CDR1 is KGHSH and CDR2 is LQKENI. CDR3 length: 16 residues. Trimming took off 3 bases at V and 0 bases at J, with 9 bases between the two ends. CDR3: CASSPALPSGANVLTF. CDR3 nucleotide sequence: TGTGCCAGCTCACCGGCTTTACCCTCTGGGGCCAACGTCCTGACTTTC.

The CDR3, as DNA: TGTGCCAGCAGCGAAACGAGGGGGACTAACTATGGCTACACCTTC. Its protein is CASSETRGTNYGYTF. This chain joins TRBV6-1 and TRBJ1-2; possibly TRBD1 for D (6 bases). Germline assignment: CDR1 MNHNS and CDR2 SASEGT. The V end lost 6 bases, the J end lost 0 bases, and 14 bases lay between the germline ends. This CDR3 spans 15 amino acids.

This sequence joins TRBV7-2 and TRBJ1-4, with TRBD1 identical over 7 bases. The germline V gene encodes CDR1 SGHTA and CDR2 FQGNSA. The CDR3 covers 14 residues. V gave up 5 bases and J gave up 5 bases; unmatched junction bases: 5. The CDR3 nucleotides are TGTGCCAGCAGCCCGGACAGGTACAATGAAAAACTGTTTTTT. Translating it yields CASSPDRYNEKLFF.

The V gene is TRBV19, the J gene TRBJ1-4; no definite D call. The CDR3 has 12 amino acids. Deletions cut 3 bases from V and 8 bases from J, with 7 bases between. The germline gives CDR1 LNHDA, CDR2 SQIVND (reference sequence). This chain's CDR3 is CASSMIPEKLFF. The CDR3 DNA sequence: TGTGCCAGTAGTATGATCCCCGAAAAACTGTTTTTT.

The gene calls are TRBV5-1 and TRBJ2-7; 8 positions agree with TRBD1. V trimming: 4 bases; J trimming: 6 bases; junction bases outside the gene matches: 9. Germline loops: CDR1 SGHRS, CDR2 YFSETQ. This CDR3 spans 14 amino acids. The CDR3 DNA reads as TGCGCCAGCAGCATTGGACAGGGAGGTGGCGAGCAGTACTTC. This codes for CASSIGQGGGEQYF.

CDR3 nucleotides: TGTGCCAGCAGCCGGACAGGGGGCAGCGATCAGCCCCAGCATTTT. It encodes CASSRTGGSDQPQHF. The gene calls are TRBV9 and TRBJ1-5; 11 bases agree with TRBD1. The germline V gene has CDR1 SGDLS and CDR2 YYNGEE. The V and J ends lost 4 bases and 5 bases, in that order; junction bases with no gene match: 5. The CDR3 extends over 15 amino acids.

This chain joins TRBV9 and TRBJ1-1; D is possibly TRBD1 (5 bases). This CDR3 is built from 14 residues. Trimming stripped 3 bases from V and 5 bases from J, with 14 bases between. CDR1 is SGDLS, CDR2 YYNGEE, per germline. The CDR3 DNA sequence: TGTGCCAGCAGCGAAGGCCCCAGGGAGACTGAAGCTTTCTTT. Translation gives CASSEGPRETEAFF.

CDR3 bases: TGTGCCAGCAGCCTAGACCAGACTACGAAGCAGTACTTC. This sequence encodes CASSLDQTTKQYF. The chain combines TRBV9 with TRBJ2-7; weak D call: TRBD2 (5 bases). The V gene's germline CDR1 is SGDLS and CDR2 YYNGEE. Trimming took 4 bases from V and 8 from J, leaving 16 bases between them. This CDR3 has 13 residues.

This clone has just one count. The rearrangement uses TRBV2 and TRBJ2-1; TRBD2 is a possible D gene (6 bases). This CDR3 comprises 13 residues. V lost 7 bases to trimming and J lost 4 bases, with 11 bases between them. Germline CDR1 and CDR2: SNHLY and FYNNEI. CDR3 in DNA: TGTGCCAGCATGCGGGACCAATACAATGAGCAGTTCTTC. Encoded protein: CASMRDQYNEQFF. Drawing the rest from reference TRBV2 and TRBJ2-1, the complete variable domain is EPEVTQTPSHQVTQMGQEVILRCVPISNHLYFYWYRQILGQKVEFLVSFYNNEISEKSEIFDDQFSVERPDGSNFTLKIRSTKLEDSAMYFCASMRDQYNEQFFGPGTRLTVL.

This chain links TRBV9 with TRBJ1-6, with a possible D match to TRBD1 (6 bases). The germline V gene encodes CDR1 SGDLS and CDR2 YYNGEE. V gave up 5 bases and J gave up 8 bases, with 8 bases separating them. The CDR3 length is 12 residues. The CDR3 here is CASSAGDSPLHF. CDR3 in DNA: TGTGCCAGCAGTGCAGGGGATTCACCCCTCCACTTT.

This clone was seen a few times. The CDR3 bases are TGTGCCTGGAGTGTACTCGCCAGGGGGAACACTGAAGCTTTCTTT. Its protein product is CAWSVLARGNTEAFF. The J gene is TRBJ1-1, the V gene TRBV30; the D gene is possibly TRBD1 (6 bases). The ends were cut back, 0 bases at V and 1 base at J, with 12 bases in the middle. The germline CDR1 and CDR2 sequences are GTSNPN and SVGIG (reference sequence). CDR3 size: 15 residues.

The V and J genes are TRBV20-1 and TRBJ1-1, with D maybe TRBD1 (5 bases). This CDR3 has 11 residues. Germline CDR1 and CDR2: DFQATT and SNEGSKA (reference sequence). As DNA, the CDR3 is TGCAGGTTGACAGATAACACTGAAGCTTTCTTT. Translation gives CRLTDNTEAFF.

The genes are TRBV10-3 and TRBJ2-2, with 9 bases identical to TRBD1. In germline, CDR1 is ENHRY, CDR2 SYGVKD. Trimming cost V 4 bases and J 1 base; bases outside gene matches: 7. CDR3 length: 17 amino acids. The CDR3 nucleotides read TGTGCCATCAGTGGTGGCGGGGACAGGGAGAACACCGGGGAGCTGTTTTTT. Translating it yields CAISGGGDRENTGELFF.

This chain joins TRBV6-5 and TRBJ2-7, with D perhaps matching TRBD1 (5 bases). Germline CDR1 MNHEY, CDR2 SVGAGI. This CDR3 is 14 amino acids long. Trimming took 3 bases from V and 4 from J, leaving 13 bases between them. CDR3 bases: TGTGCCAGCAGTTATTCATATCAGGGTTACGAGCAGTACTTC. Amino acid sequence: CASSYSYQGYEQYF.

CDR3 bases: TGTGCCAGCTCACCGGATAACTATGGCTACACCTTC. Translation: CASSPDNYGYTF. The chain has TRBV18 and TRBJ1-2; no firm D call. Between the trimmed V and J ends, which lost 3 bases and 1 base, there was a span of 3 bases. The germline V gene has CDR1 KGHSH and CDR2 LQKENI. CDR3 size: 12 residues.

The chain carries TRBV30 and TRBJ1-6; D uncertain. This CDR3 contains 15 residues. CDR1 is GTSNPN, CDR2 SVGIG, per germline (reference sequence). V was shortened by 0 bases and J by 9 bases, with 15 bases between the two germline ends. CDR3 in DNA: TGTGCCTGGAGTGTCCCGAGGCGGGGTTTTTCACCCCTCCACTTT. This codes for CAWSVPRRGFSPLHF.